The 2 T cell receptor beta chains given below trace back to one sample, sequenced in a study of T cell responses to AZD1222 COVID-19 vaccine. TCRdb's table, derived via immunoSEQ multiplex PCR, lists solely in-frame clones and lacks some. The data show some 73,000 clones, 80% to 90% seen once. The material sequenced was peripheral blood, taken 28 days after the second AZD1222 dose. The receptor set was obtained from an adult who received the AZD1222 COVID-19 vaccine.

CDR3 in amino acids: CASRGFAEAFF. The CDR3 DNA is TGTGCCAGCCGAGGGTTCGCTGAAGCTTTCTTT. The gene calls are TRBV28 and TRBJ1-1; D gene unclear. This CDR3 region has 11 residues. Trimming cost V 8 bases and J 6 bases, with 10 bases left between them. Germline values: CDR1 MDHEN, CDR2 SYDVKM.

V and J are TRBV6-4 and TRBJ1-1; TRBD1 might be the D (5 bases). Trimming took 0 bases from V and 1 from J, leaving 18 bases between them. This CDR3 has 18 residues. CDR1 is MRHNA and CDR2 is SNTAGT in the germline V gene. CDR3 region: CASSDSLVGVGGNTEAFF. The CDR3 coding sequence is TGTGCCAGCAGTGACTCCCTAGTGGGGGTTGGGGGGAACACTGAAGCTTTCTTT.